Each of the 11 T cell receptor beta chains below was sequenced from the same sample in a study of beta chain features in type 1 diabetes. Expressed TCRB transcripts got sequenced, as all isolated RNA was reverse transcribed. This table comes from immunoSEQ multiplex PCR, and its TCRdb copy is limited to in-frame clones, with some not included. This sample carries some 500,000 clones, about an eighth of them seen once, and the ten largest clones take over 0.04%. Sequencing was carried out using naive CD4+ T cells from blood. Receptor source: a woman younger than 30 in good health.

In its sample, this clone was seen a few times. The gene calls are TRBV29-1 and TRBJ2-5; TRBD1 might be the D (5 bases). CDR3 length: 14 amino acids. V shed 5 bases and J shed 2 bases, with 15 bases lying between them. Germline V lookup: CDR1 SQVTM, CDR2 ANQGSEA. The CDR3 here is CSVLTAWVQETQYF. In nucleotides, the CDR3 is TGCAGCGTTTTGACAGCTTGGGTTCAAGAGACCCAGTACTTC.

The CDR3 coding sequence is TGTGCCAGCAGCTTAATTGGTAGTAGCACTGAAGCTTTCTTT. Amino acids: CASSLIGSSTEAFF. The chain has TRBV11-2 and TRBJ1-1; the D is unclear. From germline, CDR1 is SGHAT and CDR2 FQNNGV. V lost 2 bases and J 4 bases, leaving 11 bases between the germline ends. This CDR3 has 14 amino acids.

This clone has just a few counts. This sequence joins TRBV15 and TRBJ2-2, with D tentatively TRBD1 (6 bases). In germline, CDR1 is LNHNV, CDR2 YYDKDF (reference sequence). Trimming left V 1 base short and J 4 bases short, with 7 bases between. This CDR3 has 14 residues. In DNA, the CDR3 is TGTGCCACCAGCAGAGGAGGGGGCACCGGGGAGCTGTTTTTT. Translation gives CATSRGGGTGELFF.

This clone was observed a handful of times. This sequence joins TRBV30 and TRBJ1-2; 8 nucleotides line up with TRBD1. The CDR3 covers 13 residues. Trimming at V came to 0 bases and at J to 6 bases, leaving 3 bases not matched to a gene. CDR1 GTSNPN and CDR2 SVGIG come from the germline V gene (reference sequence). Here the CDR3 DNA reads TGTGCCTGGAGTGTACACAGGGGGGATGGCTACACCTTC. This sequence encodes CAWSVHRGDGYTF.

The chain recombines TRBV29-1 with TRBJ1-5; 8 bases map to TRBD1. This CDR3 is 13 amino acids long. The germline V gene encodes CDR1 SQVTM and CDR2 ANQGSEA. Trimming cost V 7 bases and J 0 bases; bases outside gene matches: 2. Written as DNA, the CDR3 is TGCAGCGCTGGACAGGGTAGCAATCAGCCCCAGCATTTT. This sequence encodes CSAGQGSNQPQHF.

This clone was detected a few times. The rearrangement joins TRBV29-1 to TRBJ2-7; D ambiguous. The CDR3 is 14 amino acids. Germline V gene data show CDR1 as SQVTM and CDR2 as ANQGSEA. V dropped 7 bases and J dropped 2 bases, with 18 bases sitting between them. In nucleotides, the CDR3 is TGCAGCGGCAAAGGCGGTGGCGGAGCCTACGAGCAGTACTTC. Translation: CSGKGGGGAYEQYF.

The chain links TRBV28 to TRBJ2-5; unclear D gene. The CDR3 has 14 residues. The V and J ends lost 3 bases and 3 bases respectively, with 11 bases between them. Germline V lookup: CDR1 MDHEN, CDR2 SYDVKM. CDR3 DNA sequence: TGTGCCAGCAGTTTTCTGTGGCAAGAAGAGACCCAGTACTTC. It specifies CASSFLWQEETQYF.

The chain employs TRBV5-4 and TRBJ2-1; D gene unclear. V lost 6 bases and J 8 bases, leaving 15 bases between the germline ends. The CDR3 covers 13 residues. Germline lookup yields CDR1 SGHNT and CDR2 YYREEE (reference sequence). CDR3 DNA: TGTGCCAGCACCTTACCTCACTTTGATGAGCAGTTCTTC. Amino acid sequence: CASTLPHFDEQFF.

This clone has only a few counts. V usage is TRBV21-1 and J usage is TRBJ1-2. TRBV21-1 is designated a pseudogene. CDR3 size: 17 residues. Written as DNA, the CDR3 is TGTGCCAGCAGCAAACTCGGGGCTTCGAAGGAATTTAGTGGCTACACCTTC. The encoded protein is CASSKLGASKEFSGYTF.

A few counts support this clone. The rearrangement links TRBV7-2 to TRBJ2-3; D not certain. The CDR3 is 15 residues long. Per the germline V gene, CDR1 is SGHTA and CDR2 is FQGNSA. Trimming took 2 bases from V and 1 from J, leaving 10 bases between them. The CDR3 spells CASSLMSRGTDTQYF. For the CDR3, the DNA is TGTGCCAGCAGCTTAATGTCTCGGGGCACAGATACGCAGTATTTT.

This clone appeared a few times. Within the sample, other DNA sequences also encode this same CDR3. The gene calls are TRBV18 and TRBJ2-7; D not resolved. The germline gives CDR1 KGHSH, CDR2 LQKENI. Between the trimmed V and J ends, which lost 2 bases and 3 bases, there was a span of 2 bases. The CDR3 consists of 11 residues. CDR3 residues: CASSPGYEQYF. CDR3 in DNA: TGTGCCAGCTCACCAGGCTACGAGCAGTACTTC.